This T cell receptor (beta chain) was recovered during a study of blood T cell repertoires in COVID-19. Trimming shortened V by 0 bases and J by 3 bases, and 12 bases separated the two germline ends. Germline V gives CDR1 LGHNA, CDR2 YSLEER. This CDR3 is built from 15 residues. In its sample, this clone was seen a few times. Method: immunoSEQ multiplex PCR; TCRdb's copy keeps in-frame clones and lacks some. The profile shows about 100,000 clones, about 87% of them singletons. This TCR was sampled from a human donor in a cohort sampled during active COVID-19. The sequencing input was peripheral blood. The chain carries TRBV4-3 and TRBJ2-7; D may be TRBD1 (5 bases). CDR3 protein: CASSQDQTAYYEQYF. In nucleotides, the CDR3 is TGCGCCAGCAGCCAAGACCAGACAGCCTACTACGAGCAGTACTTC.